One sample yielded the 12 T cell receptor beta chains listed below, sequenced in a study of CD8+CD57+ T cells in acquired aplastic anemia. The use of genomic DNA as template underpinned the TCR beta VDJ and CDR3 profiling. TCRdb ran MiXCR on the reads and lists one entry per CDR3 protein. The data contain about 170,000 distinct CDR3 sequences, about 48% of them seen just once; the ten biggest clones take up under 1.2%. The sample was sorted CD4+, CD8+, or CD8+CD57+ T cells (not recorded which) from PBMCs. The receptor source for this set is a human donor in good health.

This clonotype was counted many times. V is TRBV7-2 and J is TRBJ1-5; 8 bases agree with TRBD1. After removal of 2 bases from V and 5 bases from J, the junction contained 2 bases not matched to a gene. The CDR3 runs to 14 residues. The germline V gene encodes CDR1 SGHTA and CDR2 FQGNSA. CDR3 sequence reads: CASSLSGGYQPQHF. In DNA form, the CDR3 reads TGTGCCAGCAGCTTATCAGGGGGCTATCAGCCCCAGCATTTT.

This clonotype was counted at least ten times. The rearrangement links TRBV2 to TRBJ2-2; tentative D call: TRBD2 (7 bases). This CDR3 spans 15 amino acids. The ends were cut back, 7 bases at V and 0 bases at J, with 12 bases in the middle. Germline CDR1 SNHLY, CDR2 FYNNEI. CDR3 region: CASKWGGANTGELFF. The CDR3 nucleotides read TGTGCCAGCAAATGGGGGGGCGCGAACACCGGGGAGCTGTTTTTT. Combining the CDR3 with reference TRBV2 and TRBJ2-2 gives the whole variable domain EPEVTQTPSHQVTQMGQEVILRCVPISNHLYFYWYRQILGQKVEFLVSFYNNEISEKSEIFDDQFSVERPDGSNFTLKIRSTKLEDSAMYFCASKWGGANTGELFFGEGSRLTVL.

This clonotype has a count of ten or more. This rearrangement joins TRBV9 to TRBJ2-3, with 11 nucleotides matching TRBD2. V trimming: 0 bases; J trimming: 3 bases; junction bases outside the gene matches: 6. The CDR3 length is 17 residues. Germline loops: CDR1 SGDLS, CDR2 YYNGEE. The CDR3 spells CASSVVTSGSGTDTQYF. The CDR3 DNA sequence: TGTGCCAGCAGCGTAGTTACTAGCGGGAGTGGGACAGATACGCAGTATTTT.

This chain connects TRBV19 to TRBJ2-1; 12 nucleotides align to TRBD2. The V segment lost 3 bases and the J segment 3 bases; nucleotides outside the gene matches: 3. CDR1 is LNHDA and CDR2 is SQIVND in the germline V gene (reference sequence). CDR3 length: 16 residues. CDR3 sequence (DNA): TGTGCCAGTAGTATCCGGACTAGCGGGGTCTACAATGAGCAGTTCTTC. This gives the protein CASSIRTSGVYNEQFF.

This clonotype showed up many times. This chain joins TRBV19 and TRBJ2-4; maybe TRBD2 (7 bases). Trimming took 7 bases from V and 6 from J, leaving 13 bases between them. The CDR3 extends over 13 amino acids. Looked up from germline, CDR1 is LNHDA and CDR2 is SQIVND (reference sequence). The CDR3 bases are TGTGCCAGTACTCTAGGGGGGGGAAACATTCAGTACTTC. This translates into CASTLGGGNIQYF.

The chain has TRBV12-5 and TRBJ2-7; no clear D. Germline V lookup: CDR1 LGHNT, CDR2 FRNRAP. Trimming took 1 base from V and 4 from J, leaving 5 bases between them. The CDR3 has 12 amino acids. The CDR3 reads CASGLGPYEQYF. The CDR3 nucleotides read TGTGCTAGTGGTTTGGGGCCGTACGAGCAGTACTTC.

This clonotype appeared many times. This rearrangement joins TRBV3-1 to TRBJ1-5, with D uncertain. Germline CDR1 reads LGHDT; CDR2 reads YNNKEL (reference sequence). V was clipped by 1 base and J by 4 bases, with 5 bases between them. This CDR3 has 13 residues. DNA of the CDR3: TGTGCCAGCAGCCAAGGGACGAATCAGCCCCAGCATTTT. This codes for CASSQGTNQPQHF.

Ten or more counts support this clonotype. This CDR3 is CSARDYGQGLLNSPLHF. The DNA for the CDR3 is TGCAGTGCTAGAGATTACGGACAGGGGCTTTTGAATTCACCCCTCCACTTT. The gene calls are TRBV20-1 and TRBJ1-6; the match to TRBD1 covers 9 bases. V shed 0 bases, J shed 7 bases, and the junction held 10 bases outside the gene matches. There are 17 residues in the CDR3. Germline V lookup: CDR1 DFQATT, CDR2 SNEGSKA (reference sequence).

The chain carries TRBV10-3 and TRBJ1-6; TRBD1 matches 12 bases. The germline V gene has CDR1 ENHRY and CDR2 SYGVKD. This CDR3 is built from 17 residues. V shed 5 bases and J 8 bases; nucleotides not matched to a gene: 10. CDR3 loop: CAISPMAGDRGHSPLHF. CDR3 bases: TGTGCCATCAGTCCTATGGCGGGGGACAGGGGGCATTCACCCCTCCACTTT.

This clonotype occurred many times. The CDR3 sequence is CASSVLGGRGSEQYF. Written as DNA, the CDR3 is TGTGCCAGCAGCGTGTTGGGCGGGAGGGGAAGCGAGCAGTACTTC. This rearrangement joins TRBV7-8 to TRBJ2-7; 9 nucleotides line up with TRBD2. J gave up 6 bases and V 5 bases, and 11 bases lay outside the gene matches. This CDR3 region has 15 residues. Germline lookup yields CDR1 SGHVS and CDR2 FQNEAQ. Using reference TRBV7-8 and TRBJ2-7 for the parts outside the CDR3, the full variable domain is GAGVSQSPRYKVAKRGQDVALRCDPISGHVSLFWYQQALGQGPEFLTYFQNEAQLDKSGLPSDRFFAERPEGSVSTLKIQRTQQEDSAVYLCASSVLGGRGSEQYFGPGTRLTVT.

This clonotype was counted at least ten times. The V gene is TRBV4-1, the J gene TRBJ2-1, with D perhaps matching TRBD2 (5 bases). V dropped 7 bases and J dropped 9 bases, with 16 bases sitting between them. Per the germline V gene, CDR1 is MGHRA and CDR2 is YSYEKL. The CDR3 consists of 13 residues. The CDR3 DNA is TGCGCCAGCATGGGCCAAGGAGGCGGTGAGCAGTTCTTC. Protein: CASMGQGGGEQFF.

This clonotype came up many times. The J gene is TRBJ2-3, the V gene TRBV9, with 16 bases aligning to TRBD2. Losses at the gene ends were 4 bases for V and 1 base for J; bases not matched to a gene: 3. This CDR3 is 17 amino acids long. CDR1 SGDLS and CDR2 YYNGEE come from the germline V gene. CDR3 amino acids: CASSPGTSGGGTDTQYF. CDR3 coding DNA: TGTGCCAGCAGCCCAGGGACTAGCGGGGGGGGCACAGATACGCAGTATTTT.